These 15 T cell receptor beta chains originate from one sample sequenced in a study of T cells after yellow fever vaccination. In TCRdb, the 5' RACE reads were re-called with MiXCR into one record per CDR3 protein. This table holds 25,000 to 30,000 distinct CDR3 sequences, roughly 4.7% found once. Here the sequenced sample was PBMCs, either bulk or a sorted T-cell subset (CD4+, CD8+, memory, or dextramer-sorted; not recorded which), taken on the day of the yellow fever booster vaccination. The receptors stem from a man aged 18 to 30 who received the YFV17D yellow fever vaccine.

This clonotype was seen repeatedly, ten times or more. The V call is TRBV4-3, the J call TRBJ1-2; weak D call: TRBD1 (5 bases). Per germline, CDR1 LGHNA and CDR2 YSLEER. The V end lost 0 bases, the J end lost 3 bases, and 11 bases lay between the germline ends. CDR3 length equals 15 residues. CDR3 sequence (DNA): TGCGCCAGCAGCCAAGATTGGGGCGCGGACTATGGCTACACCTTC. It yields the protein CASSQDWGADYGYTF.

The table lists this clonotype with many counts. The chain links TRBV20-1 to TRBJ1-1, with a tentative D call TRBD1 (6 bases). Germline CDR1 is DFQATT and CDR2 is SNEGSKA (reference sequence). The CDR3 has 12 residues. Trimming removed 5 bases at V and 3 bases at J, with 10 bases between. The CDR3 bases are TGCAGTGCTTACGACAGGCACACTGAAGCTTTCTTT. Amino acids: CSAYDRHTEAFF.

As to this clonotype: This may stem from a read error, because a much larger clone lies one nucleotide away. The chain is built from TRBV3-1 and TRBJ2-3, with TRBD1 matching 8 bases. The germline V gene encodes CDR1 LGHDT and CDR2 YNNKEL (reference sequence). The CDR3 is 13 amino acids. In nucleotides, the CDR3 is TGTGCCAGCACCAACAGGGGGACAGATACGCAGGATTTT. Its protein is CASTNRGTDTQDF.

This clonotype was seen repeatedly, ten times or more. The chain recombines TRBV9 with TRBJ2-3; D call uncertain. From germline, CDR1 is SGDLS and CDR2 YYNGEE. Trimming stripped 4 bases from V and 5 bases from J, with 11 bases between. The CDR3 spans 13 residues. As DNA, the CDR3 is TGTGCCAGCAGCCCGACGGTGGGAGATACGCAGTATTTT. It specifies CASSPTVGDTQYF.

In this sample, this clonotype turned up many times. The chain joins TRBV7-2 to TRBJ2-5; 8 bases match TRBD2. Germline CDR1 is SGHTA and CDR2 is FQGNSA. There are 14 residues in the CDR3. V shed 7 bases, J shed 5 bases, and the junction held 9 bases outside the gene matches. CDR3 sequence: CASTPGGGRETQYF. The CDR3 nucleotides are TGTGCCAGCACCCCGGGGGGGGGCCGGGAGACCCAGTACTTC.

In its sample, this clonotype was seen many times. The V and J genes are TRBV20-1 and TRBJ1-2, with 7 bases identical to TRBD1. The CDR3 is made up of 14 amino acids. CDR1 is DFQATT, CDR2 SNEGSKA, per germline (reference sequence). Trimming took 5 bases from V and 4 from J; bases not matched to a gene: 10. CDR3 residues: CSAPTTGLAYGYTF. As DNA, the CDR3 is TGCAGTGCTCCGACGACAGGGTTAGCCTATGGCTACACCTTC.

This clonotype was recorded at least ten times. The V and J genes are TRBV20-1 and TRBJ2-3; D possibly corresponds to TRBD2 (5 bases). Trimming cost V 2 bases and J 1 base, with 19 bases left between them. CDR3 size: 17 residues. Germline lookup yields CDR1 DFQATT and CDR2 SNEGSKA (reference sequence). The chain's CDR3 is CSARSPGFKGGTDTQYF. The CDR3, as DNA: TGCAGTGCTAGAAGTCCAGGATTCAAGGGAGGCACAGATACGCAGTATTTT.

In this sample, this clonotype turned up many times. The rearrangement joins TRBV7-2 to TRBJ1-6; 7 bases agree with TRBD1. The V gene end was trimmed by 2 bases and the J gene end by 9 bases; junction bases not matched to a gene: 4. This CDR3 spans 14 amino acids. CDR1 SGHTA and CDR2 FQGNSA come from the germline V gene. CDR3 amino acids: CASSLNRGGSPLHF. The CDR3 DNA reads TGTGCCAGCAGCTTAAACAGGGGAGGTTCACCCCTCCACTTT.

The chain links TRBV6-2 or TRBV6-3 to TRBJ1-1, with 10 bases aligning to TRBD1. Germline-derived CDR1 and CDR2 are MNHEY and SVGEGT. Trimming removed 2 bases from V and 3 bases from J; junction bases left unmatched: 9. The CDR3 length is 17 residues. CDR3 DNA: TGTGCCAGCAGTTACATCTTCGGACAGGGGGTTTACACTGAAGCTTTCTTT. It specifies CASSYIFGQGVYTEAFF.

This clonotype has a count of ten or more. The chain uses TRBV7-2 and TRBJ2-5, with D possibly TRBD1 on 6 matching bases. From germline, CDR1 is SGHTA and CDR2 FQGNSA. Trimming shortened V by 5 bases and J by 9 bases, and 19 bases separated the two germline ends. The CDR3 sequence is 14 residues long. CDR3 residues: CASSPGTRGSAQYF. CDR3 coding DNA: TGTGCCAGCAGCCCTGGGACGAGGGGGTCGGCCCAGTACTTC. The full variable domain, in which reference TRBV7-2 and TRBJ2-5 provide the parts outside the CDR3, is GAGVSQSPSNKVTEKGKDVELRCDPISGHTALYWYRQSLGQGLEFLIYFQGNSAPDKSGLPSDRFSAERTGGSVSTLTIQRTQQEDSAVYLCASSPGTRGSAQYFGPGTRLLVL.

This chain links TRBV30 with TRBJ1-1; D not resolved. V dropped 2 bases and J dropped 4 bases, with 11 bases sitting between them. Germline assignment: CDR1 GTSNPN and CDR2 SVGIG (reference sequence). The CDR3 is 13 residues long. The CDR3 DNA follows: TGTGCCTGGAGTAAGAACGGGCGCACTGAAGCTTTCTTT. Encoded protein: CAWSKNGRTEAFF.

Turning to this clonotype: This may stem from a read error, because a much larger clone lies one nucleotide away. V is TRBV5-1 and J is TRBJ2-5; 10 bases match TRBD1. CDR3 length: 14 residues. From germline, CDR1 is SGHRS and CDR2 YFSETQ. The CDR3 sequence is CASRTGQGEETLYF. The CDR3 region has the DNA TGCGCCAGCAGGACTGGACAGGGGGAAGAGACCCTGTACTTC.

This clonotype was seen ten or more times. In DNA, the CDR3 is TGCAGTGTCGGAGGGGGGCTAGCGGGGGTAAACATTCAGTACTTC. Its protein is CSVGGGLAGVNIQYF. This chain connects TRBV20-1 to TRBJ2-4, with 10 bases lining up with TRBD2. Germline CDR1 DFQATT, CDR2 SNEGSKA (reference sequence). With 7 bases clipped from V and 6 bases from J, the junction kept 12 bases outside the gene matches. The CDR3 has 15 residues.

This clonotype was detected ten times or more. The gene calls are TRBV12-3 or TRBV12-4 and TRBJ1-1, with 12 bases matching TRBD1. V shed 6 bases, J shed 7 bases, and the junction held 15 bases outside the gene matches. The CDR3 covers 17 residues. The chain's CDR3 is CASSANPGQGAGGEAFF. As DNA, the CDR3 is TGTGCCAGCAGCGCCAATCCGGGACAGGGGGCCGGGGGTGAAGCTTTCTTT.

In its sample, this clonotype was seen many times. The V call is TRBV7-9, the J call TRBJ2-3; unclear D gene. CDR3 length equals 13 residues. The germline V gene encodes CDR1 SEHNR and CDR2 FQNEAQ (reference sequence). Trimming pared 5 bases from V and 0 bases from J, leaving 6 bases between. The CDR3 DNA follows: TGTGCCAGCAGCCCGACAAGCACAGATACGCAGTATTTT. This gives the protein CASSPTSTDTQYF.